The TCR beta chain described here comes from a study of blood T cell repertoires in COVID-19. Sequencing was performed with immunoSEQ multiplex PCR; in TCRdb, only in-frame clones are kept and a portion is missing. The table has hundreds of thousands of clones, around 90% seen once. Germline V gene sequence: CDR1 LGHNA, CDR2 YNFKEQ. The ends were cut back, 0 bases at V and 3 bases at J, with 9 bases in the middle. This CDR3 contains 15 residues. V is TRBV4-2 and J is TRBJ2-1; D not certain. This receptor was identified in a man between 18 and 29 years old with active or convalescent COVID-19. Sequenced input: peripheral blood. CDR3 nucleotide sequence: TGTGCCAGCAGCCAAGAAGCTACCCTCTACAATGAGCAGTTCTTC. Translated: CASSQEATLYNEQFF.